The source of this TCR beta chain is a study of cytomegalovirus exposure and HLA in healthy donors. Study-wide results and limits: A few chains linked to CMV were shown in vitro to be specific for CMV antigens.

Notes on this clone: Its antigen is unknown.

The CDR3 totals 13 residues. CDR1 SGDLS and CDR2 YYNGEE come from the germline V gene. The J segment lost 5 bases and the V segment lost 3 bases, leaving 4 bases of the junction unmatched. Use of 60 Vbeta and 13 Jbeta primers characterized the PCR. The method was immunoSEQ multiplex PCR; TCRdb's version includes in-frame clones alone and lacks a portion of them. The data contain 160,000 or so clones, about 77% of them singletons. As for the donors, each was a healthy bone marrow donor. This sequence originates from a woman between 45 and 65 years old in good health and CMV-seronegative. The J gene is TRBJ1-2, the V gene TRBV9, with 7 bases aligning to TRBD1. What was sequenced was PBMCs. CDR3 sequence reads: CASSETGLYGYTF. DNA for the CDR3: TGTGCCAGCAGCGAGACAGGGCTTTATGGCTACACCTTC. Using reference TRBV9 and TRBJ1-2 for the parts outside the CDR3, the full variable domain is DSGVTQTPKHLITATGQRVTLRCSPRSGDLSVYWYQQSLDQGLQFLIQYYNGEERAKGNILERFSAQQFPDLHSELNLSSLELGDSALYFCASSETGLYGYTFGSGTRLTVV.